This T cell receptor (beta chain) was captured in a study of response to subunit inactivated influenza vaccine. Study outcomes and limitations: The authors proposed limited new T cell recruitment per seasonal influenza vaccination.

Germline V gives CDR1 LGHNA, CDR2 YSLEER. This CDR3 has 18 amino acids. Trimming took off 0 bases at V and 0 bases at J, with 15 bases between the two ends. TCRdb called the RT-PCR reads again in MiXCR, with one record for every CDR3 protein. This sample yields about 650,000 distinct CDR3 sequences, of which less than 20% are seen a single time; roughly 11% belongs to the top ten. Regarding this clonotype: Its antigen remains unidentified.

This material consisted of PBMCs from blood, taken 11 to 12 days after vaccination. The gene calls are TRBV4-3 and TRBJ2-1; possible D gene TRBD1, 6 bases. This receptor was taken from a man aged 50 to 60 who received an inactivated influenza vaccine. Written as DNA, the CDR3 is TGCGCCAGCAGCCAAGACCCCGCCGGACAGAGCTCCTACAATGAGCAGTTCTTC. It translates to CASSQDPAGQSSYNEQFF.